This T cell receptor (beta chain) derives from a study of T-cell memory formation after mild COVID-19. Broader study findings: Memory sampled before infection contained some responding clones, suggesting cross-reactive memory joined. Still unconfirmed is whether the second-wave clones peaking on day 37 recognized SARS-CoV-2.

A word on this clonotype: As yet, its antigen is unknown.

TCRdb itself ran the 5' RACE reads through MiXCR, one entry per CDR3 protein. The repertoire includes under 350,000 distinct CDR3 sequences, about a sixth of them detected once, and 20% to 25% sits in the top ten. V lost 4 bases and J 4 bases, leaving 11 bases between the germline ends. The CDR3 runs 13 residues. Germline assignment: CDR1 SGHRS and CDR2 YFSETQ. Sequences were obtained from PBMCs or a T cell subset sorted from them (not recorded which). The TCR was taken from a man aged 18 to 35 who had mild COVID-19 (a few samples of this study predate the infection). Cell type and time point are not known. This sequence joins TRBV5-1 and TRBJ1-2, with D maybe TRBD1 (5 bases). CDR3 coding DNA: TGCGCCAGCAGCCACCGGGACCTCTATGGCTACACCTTC. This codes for CASSHRDLYGYTF.